The rows below give T cell receptor beta chains drawn from one sample of a study of shared clonotypes between healthy human individuals. Profiled with immunoSEQ multiplex PCR; TCRdb holds only in-frame clones, not every one. The repertoire holds about 480,000 clones, over 60% seen once, with under 15% in the top ten. The sample consisted of PBMCs. Receptors were obtained from a woman in her forties in good health. Some clones in this sample may be carry-over from other donors' samples. Each CDR3 is given with its conserved first and last residue. The D gene is left open where the match is weak. For some rows the clone size is stated as once, few or many, or as a class when expanded; others skip it.

NA,TRBD1,TRBJ1-5,TRBV28,CASSLGQDYQPQHF,TGTGCCAGCAGTTTAGGACAGGACTATCAGCCCCAGCATTTT
NA,NA,TRBJ1-3,TRBV18,CASSPPYSSGNTIYF,TGTGCCAGCTCACCACCATACAGCTCTGGAAACACCATATATTTT
NA,NA,TRBJ2-3,TRBV7-9,CASSQDRSIEPTDTQYF,TGTGCCAGCAGCCAAGATCGGTCCATCGAACCCACAGATACGCAGTATTTT
NA,NA,TRBJ2-7,TRBV28,CASSLTSLWFEQYF,TGTGCCAGCAGTTTGACTAGTCTCTGGTTCGAGCAGTACTTC
NA,NA,TRBJ2-5,TRBV12-5,CASGSGTNQETQYF,TGTGCTAGTGGTTCCGGGACCAACCAAGAGACCCAGTACTTC
NA,NA,TRBJ1-5,TRBV6-1,CASSGSTGFSDQPQHF,TGTGCCAGCAGTGGGTCGACAGGCTTTAGCGATCAGCCCCAGCATTTT
NA,TRBD1,TRBJ1-3,TRBV18,CASSTGSSGNTIYF,TGTGCCAGCTCGACAGGGAGTTCTGGAAACACCATATATTTT
once,NA,TRBJ2-1,TRBV18,CASSDDDLINEQFF,TGTGCCAGCTCAGACGACGACCTAATCAATGAGCAGTTCTTC
NA,TRBD2,TRBJ2-1,TRBV6-4,CASSDSWTSREQFF,TGTGCCAGCAGTGACTCTTGGACTAGCAGGGAGCAGTTCTTC
NA,NA,TRBJ1-1,TRBV5-4,CASSTDSMNTEAFF,TGTGCCAGCAGCACGGACAGCATGAACACTGAAGCTTTCTTT
NA,NA,TRBJ2-7,TRBV5-4,CASSLEWSGGDEQYF,TGTGCCAGCAGCTTGGAATGGTCGGGGGGCGACGAGCAGTACTTC
NA,NA,TRBJ2-1,TRBV18,CASSPPQGAYNEQFF,TGTGCCAGCTCACCACCGCAAGGGGCGTACAATGAGCAGTTCTTC
NA,TRBD1,TRBJ1-4,TRBV18,CASSPTGGNEKLFF,TGTGCCAGCTCACCGACAGGGGGTAATGAAAAACTGTTTTTT
NA,NA,TRBJ1-5,TRBV28,CASSNDRTSNQPQHF,TGTGCCAGCAGTAACGACAGGACCAGCAATCAGCCCCAGCATTTT
few,NA,TRBJ2-7,TRBV18,CASSGRVRIYEQYF,TGTGCCAGCTCGGGGCGGGTCCGAATCTACGAGCAGTACTTC
once,TRBD1,TRBJ2-2,TRBV28,CASITQGRGRTGELFF,TGTGCCAGCATCACTCAGGGCAGGGGGCGTACCGGGGAGCTGTTTTTT
few,NA,TRBJ2-7,TRBV4-1,CASSQKPPGTASGEQYF,TGCGCCAGCAGCCAAAAACCACCCGGGACGGCCTCAGGCGAGCAGTACTTC
few,TRBD2,TRBJ2-2,TRBV4-2,CASSQEGLEAGELFF,TGTGCCAGCAGCCAAGAGGGACTAGAGGCTGGGGAGCTGTTTTTT
NA,NA,TRBJ1-5,TRBV29-1,CSVAGDLDQPQHF,TGCAGCGTTGCAGGGGATTTAGATCAGCCCCAGCATTTT
NA,TRBD1,TRBJ2-7,TRBV18,CASSSDRGVEQYF,TGTGCCAGCTCATCAGACAGGGGGGTCGAGCAGTACTTC